The TCR beta chain under discussion was sequenced for a study of blood T cell repertoires in COVID-19. Background on the study: T cells, B-cell-depleted T cells, or PBMCs provided the cDNA or gDNA that served as material.

Some clones are missing from TCRdb's copy, which holds only in-frame ones; the method was immunoSEQ multiplex PCR. This sample has roughly 410,000 clones, with about 89% found just once. Sequences were obtained from peripheral blood. The receptor was derived from a woman aged 55-69 years with COVID-19, enrolled during active disease.

The CDR3 bases are TGTGCCAGCAGGTCAGGGAATTCTCCAACCGGGGAGCTGTTTTTT. It translates to CASRSGNSPTGELFF. The gene calls are TRBV28 and TRBJ2-2; D might be TRBD1 (5 bases). Looked up from germline, CDR1 is MDHEN and CDR2 is SYDVKM. Between the trimmed V and J ends, which lost 6 bases and 5 bases, there was a span of 16 bases. The CDR3 covers 15 residues. The whole variable domain, remainder taken from reference TRBV28 and TRBJ2-2, is DVKVTQSSRYLVKRTGEKVFLECVQDMDHENMFWYRQDPGLGLRLIYFSYDVKMKEKGDIPEGYSVSREKKERFSLILESASTNQTSMYLCASRSGNSPTGELFFGEGSRLTVL.